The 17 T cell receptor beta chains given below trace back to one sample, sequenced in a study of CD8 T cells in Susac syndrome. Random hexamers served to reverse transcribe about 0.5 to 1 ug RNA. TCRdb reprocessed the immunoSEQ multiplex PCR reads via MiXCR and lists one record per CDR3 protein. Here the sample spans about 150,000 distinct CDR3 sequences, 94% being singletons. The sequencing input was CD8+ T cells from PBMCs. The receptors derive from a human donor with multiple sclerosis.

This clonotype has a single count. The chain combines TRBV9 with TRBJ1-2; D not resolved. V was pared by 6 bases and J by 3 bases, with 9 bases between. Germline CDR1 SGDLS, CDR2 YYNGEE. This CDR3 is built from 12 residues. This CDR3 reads CASTSTDYGYTF. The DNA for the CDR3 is TGTGCCAGCACCTCGACGGACTATGGCTACACCTTC.

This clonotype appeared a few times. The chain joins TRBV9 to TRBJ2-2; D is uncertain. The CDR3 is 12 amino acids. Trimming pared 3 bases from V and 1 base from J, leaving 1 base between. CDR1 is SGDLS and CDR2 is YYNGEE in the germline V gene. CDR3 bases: TGTGCCAGCAGCGGGAACACCGGGGAGCTGTTTTTT. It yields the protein CASSGNTGELFF.

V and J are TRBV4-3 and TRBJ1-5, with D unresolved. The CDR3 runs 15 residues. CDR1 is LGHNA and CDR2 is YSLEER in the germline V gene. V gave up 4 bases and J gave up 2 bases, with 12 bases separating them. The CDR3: CASSLDGSGNQPQHF. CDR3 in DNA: TGCGCCAGCAGCCTCGACGGTTCTGGCAATCAGCCCCAGCATTTT.

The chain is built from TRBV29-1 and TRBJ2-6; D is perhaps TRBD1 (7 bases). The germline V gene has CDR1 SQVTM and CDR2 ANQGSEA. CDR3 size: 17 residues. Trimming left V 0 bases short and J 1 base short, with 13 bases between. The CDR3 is CSVEEGLTGSGANVLTF. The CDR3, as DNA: TGCAGCGTTGAAGAGGGACTGACAGGGTCTGGGGCCAACGTCCTGACTTTC.

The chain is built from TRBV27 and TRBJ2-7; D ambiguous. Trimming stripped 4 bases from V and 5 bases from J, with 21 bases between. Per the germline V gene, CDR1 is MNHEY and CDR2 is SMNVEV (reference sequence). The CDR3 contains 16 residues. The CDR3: CASSYRGPFPTDEQYF. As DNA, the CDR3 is TGTGCCAGCAGTTACCGTGGGCCATTCCCCACGGACGAGCAGTACTTC.

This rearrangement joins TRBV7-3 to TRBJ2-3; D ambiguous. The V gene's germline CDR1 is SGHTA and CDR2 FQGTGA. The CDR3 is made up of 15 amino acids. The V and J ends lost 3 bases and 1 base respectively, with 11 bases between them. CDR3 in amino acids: CASSFPEGRTDTQYF. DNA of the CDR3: TGTGCCAGCAGCTTCCCCGAAGGCCGCACAGATACGCAGTATTTT.

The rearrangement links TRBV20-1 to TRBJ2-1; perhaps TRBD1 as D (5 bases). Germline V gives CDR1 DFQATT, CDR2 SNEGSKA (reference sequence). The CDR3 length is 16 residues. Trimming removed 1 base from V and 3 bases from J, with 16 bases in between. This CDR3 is CSARATDSLYYNEQFF. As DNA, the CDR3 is TGCAGTGCTAGAGCAACTGACAGTCTTTACTACAATGAGCAGTTCTTC.

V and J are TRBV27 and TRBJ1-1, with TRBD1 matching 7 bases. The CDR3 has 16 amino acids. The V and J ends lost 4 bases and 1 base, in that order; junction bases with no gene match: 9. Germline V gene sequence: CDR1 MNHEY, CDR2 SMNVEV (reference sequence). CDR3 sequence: CASSWGTAKSNTEAFF. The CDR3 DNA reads TGTGCCAGCAGTTGGGGGACAGCTAAATCGAACACTGAAGCTTTCTTT.

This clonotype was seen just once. In nucleotides, the CDR3 is TGTGCCAGCAGCGGTCTGGTGGGGAGCCACGAGCAGTACTTC. Translating it yields CASSGLVGSHEQYF. This chain connects TRBV7-9 to TRBJ2-7; D may be TRBD2 (5 bases). The length of the CDR3 is 14 residues. The V gene's germline CDR1 is SEHNR and CDR2 FQNEAQ (reference sequence). The V end lost 5 bases, the J end lost 5 bases, and 16 bases lay between the germline ends.

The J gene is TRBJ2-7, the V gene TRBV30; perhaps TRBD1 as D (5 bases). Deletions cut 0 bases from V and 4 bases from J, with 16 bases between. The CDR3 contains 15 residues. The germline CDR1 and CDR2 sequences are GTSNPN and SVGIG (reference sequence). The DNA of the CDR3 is TGTGCCTGGAGTGTTTGGACGGGCCAGGGTTACGAGCAGTACTTC. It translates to CAWSVWTGQGYEQYF.

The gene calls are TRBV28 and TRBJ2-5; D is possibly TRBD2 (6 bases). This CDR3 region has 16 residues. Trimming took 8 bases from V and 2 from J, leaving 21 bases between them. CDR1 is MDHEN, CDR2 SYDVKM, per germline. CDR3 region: CASGGRRSRQQETQYF. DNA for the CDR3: TGTGCCAGCGGGGGGAGGAGATCGAGACAGCAAGAGACCCAGTACTTC.

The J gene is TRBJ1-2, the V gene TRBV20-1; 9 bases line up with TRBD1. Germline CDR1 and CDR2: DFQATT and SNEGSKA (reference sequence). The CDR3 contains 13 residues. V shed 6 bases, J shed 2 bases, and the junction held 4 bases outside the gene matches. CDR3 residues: CSAWTGENYGYTF. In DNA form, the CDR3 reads TGCAGTGCCTGGACAGGGGAGAACTATGGCTACACCTTC.

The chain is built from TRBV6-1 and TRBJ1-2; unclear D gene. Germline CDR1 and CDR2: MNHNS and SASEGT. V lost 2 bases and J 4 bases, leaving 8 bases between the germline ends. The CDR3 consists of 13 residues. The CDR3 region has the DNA TGTGCCAGCAGTGAACCCAGATCCTATGGCTACACCTTC. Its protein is CASSEPRSYGYTF.

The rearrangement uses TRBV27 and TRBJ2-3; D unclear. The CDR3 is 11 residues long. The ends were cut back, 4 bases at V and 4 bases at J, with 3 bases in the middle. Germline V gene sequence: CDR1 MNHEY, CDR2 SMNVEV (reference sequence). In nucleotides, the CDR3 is TGTGCCAGCAGTTCGGCAGATACGCAGTATTTT. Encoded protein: CASSSADTQYF.

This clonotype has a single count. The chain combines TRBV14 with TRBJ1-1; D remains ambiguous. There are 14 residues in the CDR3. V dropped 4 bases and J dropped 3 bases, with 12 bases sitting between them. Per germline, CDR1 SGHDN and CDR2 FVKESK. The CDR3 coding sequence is TGTGCCAGCAGCCCCGTGACCCAGGACACTGAAGCTTTCTTT. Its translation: CASSPVTQDTEAFF.

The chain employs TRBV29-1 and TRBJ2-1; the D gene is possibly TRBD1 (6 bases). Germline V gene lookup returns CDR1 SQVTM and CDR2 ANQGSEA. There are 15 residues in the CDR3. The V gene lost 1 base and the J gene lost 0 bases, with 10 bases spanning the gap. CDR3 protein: CSVEGGGRSYNEQFF. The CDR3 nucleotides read TGCAGCGTTGAAGGAGGGGGACGCTCCTACAATGAGCAGTTCTTC.

The CDR3 loop is CASSRTGAIQPQHF. The CDR3 DNA reads TGTGCCAGCAGTCGGACAGGGGCGATTCAGCCCCAGCATTTT. The rearrangement joins TRBV28 to TRBJ1-5; 9 positions match TRBD1. CDR1 is MDHEN, CDR2 SYDVKM, per germline. The V gene end was trimmed by 5 bases and the J gene end by 6 bases; junction bases not matched to a gene: 5. CDR3 length: 14 residues.